A selection of T cell receptor beta chains follows, all from one sample in a study of blood T cell repertoires in COVID-19. Clones were sequenced by immunoSEQ multiplex PCR, and TCRdb holds only the in-frame ones, with some missing. In the table there are 55,000 to 65,000 clones, around 79% of which are singletons. The sequenced sample consisted of peripheral blood. The origin of the receptors is a man aged 55 to 70 with acute or convalescent COVID-19. Both conserved end residues are part of each CDR3. Each record gives: clone size, J gene, D gene, V gene, CDR3 protein, CDR3 DNA. A D gene is named only where the DNA matches it firmly. A clone size is listed for some rows: how often the clone was seen (once, few, many), or a class if it is expanded.

NA TRBJ2-1 NA TRBV27 CASRPAGTVNEQFF TGTGCCAGCAGGCCTGCCGGGACTGTCAATGAGCAGTTCTTC
once TRBJ2-3 NA TRBV14 CASSQVASSTDTQYF TGTGCCAGCAGCCAAGTGGCTAGCAGCACAGATACGCAGTATTTT
NA TRBJ1-1 NA TRBV27 CASRGQSMNTEAFF TGTGCCAGCAGAGGACAGAGCATGAACACTGAAGCTTTCTTT
NA TRBJ1-3 NA TRBV29-1 CSVSGDGNTIYF TGCAGCGTTTCAGGGGACGGAAACACCATATATTTT
NA TRBJ2-1 TRBD2 TRBV27 CASRVLAGDNNEQFF TGTGCCAGCAGGGTACTAGCGGGAGATAACAATGAGCAGTTCTTC
NA TRBJ1-1 NA TRBV5-6 CASSTQTNTEAFF TGTGCCAGCAGTACGCAGACAAACACTGAAGCTTTCTTT
NA TRBJ2-3 NA TRBV5-4 CASSLALPGPDTQYF TGTGCCAGCAGCTTGGCCTTACCAGGGCCAGATACGCAGTATTTT
NA TRBJ2-1 NA TRBV6-6 CASCLAASYYNEQFF TGTGCCAGCTGTTTAGCGGCATCGTATTACAATGAGCAGTTCTTC
NA TRBJ1-1 NA TRBV5-6 CASSLEGRNTEAFF TGTGCCAGCAGCCTTGAGGGCAGAAACACTGAAGCTTTCTTT
once TRBJ1-2 NA TRBV5-1 CASSFLGSYGYTF TGCGCCAGCAGCTTCCTGGGCAGCTATGGCTACACCTTC
NA TRBJ2-3 NA TRBV11-2 CASTLRAGSTDTQYF TGTGCCAGCACCCTTCGGGCAGGGAGCACAGATACGCAGTATTTT
once TRBJ2-7 TRBD2 TRBV10-3 CAIGASSGTYEQYF TGTGCCATCGGGGCGTCTAGCGGGACCTACGAGCAGTACTTC
few TRBJ2-3 TRBD2 TRBV7-2 CASSLARASGRARTDTQYF TGTGCCAGCAGCTTAGCGCGAGCTAGCGGGAGGGCCCGCACAGATACGCAGTATTTT
NA TRBJ2-1 TRBD2 TRBV5-1 CASSPLTSGGRGEQFF TGCGCCAGCAGCCCCCTAACTAGCGGGGGTCGCGGTGAGCAGTTCTTC
NA TRBJ1-5 NA TRBV2 CASSEGGNQPQHF TGTGCCAGCAGTGAAGGCGGCAATCAGCCCCAGCATTTT
NA TRBJ2-1 TRBD2 TRBV3-1/TRBV3-2 CASGGGLNSYNEQFF TGTGCCAGCGGGGGGGGACTAAACTCCTACAATGAGCAGTTCTTC
NA TRBJ1-1 NA TRBV5-1 CASSWEMNTEAFF TGCGCCAGCAGTTGGGAGATGAACACTGAAGCTTTCTTT
NA TRBJ1-2 TRBD1 TRBV19 CASSLRGDPNYGYTF TGTGCCAGTAGCCTCAGGGGGGACCCTAACTATGGCTACACCTTC
NA TRBJ1-5 NA TRBV23-1 CASSQSPGSYSNQPQHF TGCGCCAGCAGTCAGTCTCCCGGGAGTTATAGCAATCAGCCCCAGCATTTT
NA TRBJ2-7 NA TRBV7-9 CASSLSQYSSEQYF TGTGCCAGCAGCTTAAGTCAGTATTCCTCCGAGCAGTACTTC
NA TRBJ1-3 TRBD1 TRBV5-3 CARSRDRRGFRNTIYF TGTGCCAGAAGCCGGGACAGAAGAGGATTCCGAAACACCATATATTTT
NA TRBJ2-7 NA TRBV19 CASSMSLADEQYF TGTGCCAGTAGTATGTCCTTAGCGGACGAGCAGTACTTC
NA TRBJ1-2 TRBD1 TRBV10-3 CAIREGDSSYTF TGTGCCATCAGGGAAGGGGACAGTAGCTACACCTTC
NA TRBJ2-5 TRBD1 TRBV28 CASSRGPGQLNQETQYF TGTGCCAGCAGTCGAGGGCCGGGACAGCTAAACCAAGAGACCCAGTACTTC
NA TRBJ2-3 NA TRBV4-1 CASSQEASRTQYF TGCGCCAGCAGCCAAGAGGCTTCGAGGACGCAGTATTTT
NA TRBJ1-3 NA TRBV2 CASNPDSSGNTIYF TGTGCCAGCAACCCGGACAGCTCTGGAAACACCATATATTTT
NA TRBJ1-5 TRBD1 TRBV19 CASSQTGFSNQPQHF TGTGCCAGTAGTCAGACAGGGTTCAGCAATCAGCCCCAGCATTTT
NA TRBJ2-5 TRBD1 TRBV6-5 CASSLNRGVGETQYF TGTGCCAGCAGCCTAAACAGGGGAGTAGGGGAGACCCAGTACTTC
NA TRBJ2-1 NA TRBV3-1/TRBV3-2 CASSQVWREGGFNEQFF TGTGCCAGCAGCCAAGTGTGGAGGGAGGGGGGCTTCAATGAGCAGTTCTTC
NA TRBJ1-4 NA TRBV19 CASSIGQSGEKLFF TGTGCCAGTAGTATCGGACAAAGTGGAGAAAAACTGTTTTTT
once TRBJ1-5 NA TRBV4-1 CASSQDSPNQPQHF TGCGCCAGCAGCCAGGACAGTCCCAATCAGCCCCAGCATTTT
NA TRBJ2-7 TRBD1 TRBV6-5 CASTRTGEGEQYF TGTGCCAGCACCCGGACAGGGGAGGGCGAGCAGTACTTC
NA TRBJ1-5 NA TRBV12-2 CASRQDRDNAGNQPQHF TGTGCAAGTCGCCAGGATCGGGACAACGCGGGCAATCAGCCCCAGCATTTT
NA TRBJ2-5 TRBD1 TRBV7-6 CASSLADWTGETQYF TGTGCCAGCAGCTTAGCAGATTGGACAGGGGAGACCCAGTACTTC
few TRBJ1-6 NA TRBV13 CASSLGSGDSPLHF TGTGCCAGCAGCCTTGGGTCCGGGGATTCACCCCTCCACTTT
NA TRBJ2-1 TRBD2 TRBV28 CALSGVGDEQFF TGTGCCCTTAGCGGGGTAGGGGATGAGCAGTTCTTC
NA TRBJ1-5 NA TRBV10-3 CAISEEELPQHF TGTGCCATCAGTGAAGAGGAGCTGCCCCAGCATTTT
NA TRBJ2-1 TRBD1 TRBV10-1 CASSGTGGLYNEQFF TGCGCCAGCAGCGGAACAGGGGGGCTATACAATGAGCAGTTCTTC
NA TRBJ2-1 TRBD2 TRBV5-1 CASSLEASGRYYNEQFF TGCGCCAGCAGCTTGGAGGCTAGCGGGAGATATTACAATGAGCAGTTCTTC
NA TRBJ1-2 TRBD1 TRBV7-9 CASSSYPGTDAGYTF TGTGCCAGCAGCTCCTACCCTGGGACAGATGCTGGCTACACCTTC
NA TRBJ2-5 TRBD2 TRBV3-1/TRBV3-2 CASIGRGRETQYF TGTGCCAGCATCGGGCGGGGGAGAGAGACCCAGTACTTC
NA TRBJ1-6 NA TRBV12-3/TRBV12-4 CASSSFEGTPLHF TGTGCCAGCAGTTCTTTTGAGGGAACACCCCTCCACTTT
NA TRBJ2-7 TRBD2 TRBV27 CASSFLGTSAYEQYF TGTGCCAGCAGTTTCCTTGGGACTAGCGCTTACGAGCAGTACTTC
NA TRBJ2-2 TRBD2 TRBV14 CASSPLAGGPGTGELFF TGTGCCAGCAGTCCCCTGGCGGGAGGGCCGGGCACCGGGGAGCTGTTTTTT
once TRBJ2-1 TRBD2 TRBV28 CASSPGTSGITKQFF TGTGCCAGCAGTCCCGGGACTAGCGGGATCACAAAGCAGTTCTTC
NA TRBJ2-7 NA TRBV11-2 CASSARRDRREQYF TGTGCCAGCAGCGCCAGACGCGACAGGCGCGAGCAGTACTTC
NA TRBJ2-3 NA TRBV24-1 CATSGSGADTQYF TGTGCCACCAGTGGGTCAGGGGCAGATACGCAGTATTTT
NA TRBJ2-1 NA TRBV6-1 CASSDTRIQASNEQFF TGTGCCAGCAGTGATACGAGGATCCAAGCATCGAATGAGCAGTTCTTC
few TRBJ2-1 NA TRBV6-5 CASFMGAQQFF TGTGCCAGTTTCATGGGGGCTCAGCAGTTCTTC
once TRBJ2-2 TRBD1 TRBV5-1 CASRGSGQGFTGELFF TGCGCCAGCAGGGGTTCGGGACAGGGGTTCACCGGGGAGCTGTTTTTT
NA TRBJ2-7 TRBD2 TRBV19 CASSPFATSGSSYEQYF TGTGCCAGTAGCCCCTTCGCGACTAGCGGGAGTTCCTACGAGCAGTACTTC
NA TRBJ1-4 NA TRBV19 CASRGEEKLFF TGTGCCAGTAGAGGAGAGGAAAAACTGTTTTTT
few TRBJ2-3 TRBD2 TRBV6-5 CASSYGLAGGRYF TGTGCCAGCAGTTACGGTCTAGCGGGAGGGCGGTATTTT
once TRBJ1-5 NA TRBV2 CASSEAVRGPQHF TGTGCCAGCAGTGAAGCAGTGCGGGGGCCCCAGCATTTT
NA TRBJ1-4 NA TRBV9 CASSALQTATNEKLFF TGTGCCAGCAGCGCTCTACAGACCGCAACTAATGAAAAACTGTTTTTT
NA TRBJ2-5 TRBD2 TRBV19 CASSMVASGGQSETQYF TGTGCCAGTAGTATGGTGGCTAGCGGGGGGCAATCGGAGACCCAGTACTTC
once TRBJ2-1 NA TRBV29-1 CSCIRDSGTALLIQFF TGCAGCTGCATTCGGGATTCCGGGACTGCACTATTGATACAGTTCTTC
NA TRBJ1-1 TRBD1 TRBV11-2 CASSSHRGRRTEAFF TGTGCCAGCAGCTCCCACAGGGGCCGACGGACTGAAGCTTTCTTT
few TRBJ1-1 NA TRBV6-2/TRBV6-3 CASSPLRAEAFF TGTGCCAGCAGTCCCCTCAGGGCTGAAGCTTTCTTT
NA TRBJ1-5 NA TRBV15 CATSTTGYQPQHF TGTGCCACCAGCACCACAGGGTATCAGCCCCAGCATTTT